These 30 T cell receptor beta chains came from one sample sequenced in a study of blood T cells in healthy people across ages. Using a J-beta primer mix together with a sample-barcoded 5' primer, a second PCR was run for roughly 7 to 11 cycles. TCRdb re-called the 5' RACE reads through MiXCR, storing one row per CDR3 protein. This table has about 2 million distinct CDR3 sequences, roughly 50% appearing once. Specimen: blood. The source of these receptors is a woman aged 40 to 50 in good health.

V gene TRBV6-5 combines with J gene TRBJ2-1, with D hard to call. Trimming took off 0 bases at V and 0 bases at J, with 12 bases between the two ends. The length of the CDR3 is 17 residues. The germline V gene encodes CDR1 MNHEY and CDR2 SVGAGI. In nucleotides, the CDR3 is TGTGCCAGCAGTTACTCGAACAGCCCCATCTCCTACAATGAGCAGTTCTTC. Its protein product is CASSYSNSPISYNEQFF.

This clonotype was counted at least ten times. This chain connects TRBV7-2 to TRBJ2-6; 12 nucleotides line up with TRBD1. Germline V gene lookup returns CDR1 SGHTA and CDR2 FQGNSA. J gave up 4 bases and V 4 bases, and 5 bases lay outside the gene matches. The CDR3 is 17 residues long. CDR3 bases: TGTGCCAGCAGCTCGGGACAGGGGGCGTCCGGGGCCAACGTCCTGACTTTC. It yields the protein CASSSGQGASGANVLTF.

This rearrangement joins TRBV20-1 to TRBJ2-5, with 8 bases aligning to TRBD2. V lost 2 bases and J lost 11; bases outside the gene matches: 19. CDR3 length equals 16 residues. Germline-derived CDR1 and CDR2 are DFQATT and SNEGSKA (reference sequence). As DNA, the CDR3 is TGCAGTGCTAGAATCCCGGGGGGGAGGTCCTACAATGAGCAGTACTTC. This codes for CSARIPGGRSYNEQYF.

This clonotype was counted a few times. This may be a read error: a much more frequent sequence differs by one nucleotide. The rearrangement uses TRBV6-2 or TRBV6-3 and TRBJ2-7; 9 positions agree with TRBD1. The length of the CDR3 is 14 residues. With V trimmed by 6 bases and J by 1 base, 4 bases remained unmatched. Germline V CDR1 and CDR2: MNHEY, SVGEGT. CDR3 protein: CASSHGTGSYEQYF. The CDR3 DNA reads TGTGCCAGCAGCCACGGGACAGGGTCCTACGAGCAGTACTTC.

The chain links TRBV11-2 to TRBJ2-5; 10 bases map to TRBD1. J lost 4 bases, V lost 0 bases, and 8 bases had no gene match. Germline CDR1 reads SGHAT; CDR2 reads FQNNGV. This CDR3 region has 17 residues. The CDR3, as DNA: TGTGCCAGCAGCTTAGATTCCCGACAGGGGGCCTTAGAGACCCAGTACTTC. Its protein is CASSLDSRQGALETQYF.

V usage is TRBV18 and J usage is TRBJ2-7; 8 bases fit TRBD2. The germline V gene has CDR1 KGHSH and CDR2 LQKENI. The CDR3 contains 15 residues. Trimming took 2 bases from V and 7 from J; bases not matched to a gene: 10. The CDR3 sequence is CASSPTRGVLGEQYF. DNA for the CDR3: TGTGCCAGCTCACCAACGCGGGGGGTCTTGGGTGAGCAGTACTTC.

To note about this clonotype: At one end the junction does not follow the germline gene, possibly because of a read error. This chain uses TRBV20-1 with TRBJ2-3; D is possibly TRBD1 (6 bases). Germline assignment: CDR1 DFQATT and CDR2 SNEGSKA (reference sequence). The CDR3 consists of 14 residues. The CDR3 loop reads CSARTDGNTGTQYF. CDR3 bases: TGCAGTGCCCGGACAGACGGGAACACAGGTACGCAGTATTTT.

This clonotype has a handful of counts. The chain links TRBV3-1 to TRBJ1-4, with D uncertain. The CDR3 runs to 13 residues. The V end lost 3 bases, the J end lost 7 bases, and 9 bases lay between the germline ends. From germline, CDR1 is LGHDT and CDR2 YNNKEL (reference sequence). Here the CDR3 DNA reads TGTGCCAGCAGCCAGGATGGCGTTGAAAAACTGTTTTTT. Encoded protein: CASSQDGVEKLFF. The entire variable domain, with the rest obtained from reference TRBV3-1 and TRBJ1-4, is as follows: DTAVSQTPKYLVTQMGNDKSIKCEQNLGHDTMYWYKQDSKKFLKIMFSYNNKELIINETVPNRFSPKSPDKAHLNLHINSLELGDSAVYFCASSQDGVEKLFFGSGTQLSVL.

The rearrangement links TRBV27 to TRBJ2-7; D is undetermined. Judging by the DNA end, TRBJ2-5 fits better; the J call may be wrong. The CDR3 consists of 12 residues. Germline V gene sequence: CDR1 MNHEY, CDR2 SMNVEV (reference sequence). The CDR3 DNA sequence: TGTGCCAGCACCTCCGTAGGGGAGACCCAGTACTTC. This codes for CASTSVGETQYF.

The V and J genes are TRBV18 and TRBJ2-1, with D hard to call. The CDR3 covers 19 residues. In germline, CDR1 is KGHSH, CDR2 LQKENI. V lost 0 bases, J lost 0 bases, and 18 bases lay in between. The CDR3 bases are TGTGCCAGCTCACCACCTTTGCATCGAGTCCAGGCCTCCTACAATGAGCAGTTCTTC. Protein sequence: CASSPPLHRVQASYNEQFF.

The chain combines TRBV7-2 with TRBJ1-2, with D possibly being TRBD1 (6 bases). Per the germline V gene, CDR1 is SGHTA and CDR2 is FQGNSA. Trimming took 8 bases from V and 8 from J, leaving 15 bases between them. The CDR3 totals 12 residues. DNA of the CDR3: TGTGCCAGCCCCGGGGGGGCCAGGGGCTACACCTTC. It yields the protein CASPGGARGYTF.

J is TRBJ2-7 and V is TRBV9, with a tentative D call TRBD2 (6 bases). Between the trimmed V and J ends, which lost 3 bases and 0 bases, there was a span of 13 bases. This CDR3 is built from 15 residues. Germline CDR1 reads SGDLS; CDR2 reads YYNGEE. The CDR3 region has the DNA TGTGCCAGCAGCGCCCGGCCGGGAGACTCCTACGAGCAGTACTTC. Its protein is CASSARPGDSYEQYF.

V usage is TRBV18 and J usage is TRBJ2-1, with D unresolved. The J call may be mistaken, given a closer DNA end match to TRBJ2-7. The CDR3 has 14 amino acids. Germline V gene lookup returns CDR1 KGHSH and CDR2 LQKENI. The CDR3 sequence: CASSPADSYNEQYF. The CDR3 DNA reads TGTGCCAGCTCACCAGCAGACTCCTACAATGAGCAGTACTTC.

The V gene is TRBV28, the J gene TRBJ1-4; 9 nucleotides agree with TRBD1. The CDR3 loop spans 18 amino acids. Germline CDR1 is MDHEN and CDR2 is SYDVKM. The trim removed 6 bases at V and 0 bases at J, leaving 11 bases unmatched. The DNA of the CDR3 is TGTGCCAGCAGCGGAGACAGGGGGGAACGTGCAACTAATGAAAAACTGTTTTTT. Its translation: CASSGDRGERATNEKLFF.

This clonotype occurred once. This chain links TRBV28 with TRBJ1-2; D remains ambiguous. V lost 10 bases to trimming and J lost 0 bases, with 15 bases between them. Germline V gene sequence: CDR1 MDHEN, CDR2 SYDVKM. The CDR3 is 14 residues long. The CDR3 region has the DNA TGTGCCATCCCGACGGGCCCTTCTAACTATGGCTACACCTTC. Translating it yields CAIPTGPSNYGYTF.

This clonotype has only a few counts. This sequence joins TRBV28 and TRBJ2-7; D is perhaps TRBD1 (6 bases). The CDR3 runs 15 residues. Germline V gives CDR1 MDHEN, CDR2 SYDVKM. The V end was cut by 5 bases, the J end by 3 bases, with 17 bases between. The CDR3: CASSARTGRGYEQYF. The CDR3, as DNA: TGTGCCAGCAGTGCGCGAACAGGGAGAGGCTACGAGCAGTACTTC.

This chain uses TRBV7-6 with TRBJ1-5, with TRBD1 matching over 7 bases. Germline V gene sequence: CDR1 SGHVS, CDR2 FNYEAQ. V dropped 2 bases and J dropped 2; count of bases not matched to a gene: 6. The CDR3 sequence is 16 residues long. CDR3 region: CASSLKGGTGNQPQHF. The CDR3 DNA is TGTGCCAGCAGCTTAAAGGGCGGGACAGGCAATCAGCCCCAGCATTTT.

Only a few counts were recorded for this clonotype. This chain links TRBV7-2 with TRBJ2-3; TRBD2 matches at 8 bases. The CDR3 covers 16 residues. The V gene end was trimmed by 8 bases and the J gene end by 2 bases; junction bases not matched to a gene: 12. Germline values: CDR1 SGHTA, CDR2 FQGNSA. CDR3 protein: CASSQRASGYTDTQYF. In nucleotides, the CDR3 is TGTGCCAGCTCCCAGCGGGCTAGCGGGTACACAGATACGCAGTATTTT.

The rearrangement joins TRBV2 to TRBJ1-2, with 12 bases identical to TRBD1. Germline CDR1 reads SNHLY; CDR2 reads FYNNEI. The CDR3 spans 16 residues. J gave up 8 bases and V 0 bases, and 7 bases lay outside the gene matches. CDR3 region: CASSEAWGQGAEGYTF. DNA of the CDR3: TGTGCCAGCAGTGAAGCCTGGGGACAGGGGGCGGAAGGCTACACCTTC.

The J gene is TRBJ2-5, the V gene TRBV25-1; 9 bases align to TRBD1. CDR1 is MGHDK, CDR2 SYGVNS, per germline. The CDR3 runs to 14 residues. The trim removed 6 bases at V and 5 bases at J, leaving 7 bases unmatched. The CDR3 sequence: CASRNRGLGETQYF. CDR3 DNA: TGTGCCAGCAGGAACAGGGGGCTGGGGGAGACCCAGTACTTC.

This clonotype appeared a few times. The chain combines TRBV7-9 with TRBJ1-4; D is uncertain. The CDR3 totals 12 residues. Trimming removed 4 bases from V and 8 bases from J, with 8 bases in between. CDR1 and CDR2 (germline): SEHNR, FQNEAQ (reference sequence). This chain's CDR3 is CASSSNNEKLFF. DNA of the CDR3: TGTGCCAGCAGCTCCAATAACGAAAAACTGTTTTTT.

Notes on this clonotype: A read error may produce the germline difference seen at one junction end. The CDR3 DNA is TGCGCCAACAGCTACACAGGGTCTTCAACCTACGAGCAGTACTTC. Translation: CANSYTGSSTYEQYF. The chain combines TRBV5-1 with TRBJ2-7; D might be TRBD1 (6 bases). This CDR3 spans 15 amino acids. Germline values: CDR1 SGHRS, CDR2 YFSETQ. The variable domain in full, with the rest retrieved from reference TRBV5-1 and TRBJ2-7, is KAGVTQTPRYLIKTRGQQVTLSCSPISGHRSVSWYQQTPGQGLQFLFEYFSETQRNKGNFPGRFSGRQFSNSRSEMNVSTLELGDSALYLCANSYTGSSTYEQYFGPGTRLTVT.

The sample holds one count of this clonotype. The rearrangement links TRBV7-8 to TRBJ1-5, with D perhaps matching TRBD1 (6 bases). This CDR3 is 15 amino acids long. V was cut by 5 bases and J by 3 bases, with 14 bases left in between. CDR1 is SGHVS, CDR2 FQNEAQ, per germline. This CDR3 is CASSPWTADNQPQHF. The CDR3 coding sequence is TGTGCCAGCAGCCCTTGGACAGCCGACAATCAGCCCCAGCATTTT. The variable domain in full, completed from reference TRBV7-8 and TRBJ1-5, reads GAGVSQSPRYKVAKRGQDVALRCDPISGHVSLFWYQQALGQGPEFLTYFQNEAQLDKSGLPSDRFFAERPEGSVSTLKIQRTQQEDSAVYLCASSPWTADNQPQHFGDGTRLSIL.

Turning to this clonotype: At one end, the junction sequence differs from germline, possibly due to a read error. The chain combines TRBV7-8 with TRBJ2-7, with TRBD2 identical over 14 bases. The germline V gene has CDR1 SGHVS and CDR2 FQNEAQ. The CDR3 extends over 19 amino acids. CDR3 region: CASSSLRARLAGGYYGQYF. In DNA, the CDR3 is TGTGCCAGCAGCTCCCTTAGGGCCCGACTAGCGGGGGGGTACTACGGGCAGTACTTC.

The chain employs TRBV10-3 and TRBJ2-3, with D unclear. Germline V gene lookup returns CDR1 ENHRY and CDR2 SYGVKD. The CDR3 covers 14 residues. V lost 5 bases, J lost 2 bases, and 11 bases lay in between. CDR3: CAISNAELTDTQYF. CDR3 sequence (DNA): TGTGCCATCAGTAATGCAGAACTCACAGATACGCAGTATTTT.

CDR3 loop: CSAHPGLDQETQYF. The CDR3 bases are TGCAGTGCTCATCCGGGACTGGATCAAGAGACCCAGTACTTC. The gene calls are TRBV20-1 and TRBJ2-5; TRBD2 might be the D (6 bases). The CDR3 totals 14 residues. CDR1 is DFQATT and CDR2 is SNEGSKA in the germline V gene (reference sequence). With 5 bases removed from V and 2 bases from J, the gap between germline ends came to 15 bases.

The gene calls are TRBV5-1 and TRBJ2-5, with unresolved D. Germline V gene data show CDR1 as SGHRS and CDR2 as YFSETQ. Between the trimmed V and J ends, which lost 0 bases and 11 bases, there was a span of 14 bases. CDR3 size: 13 residues. CDR3 residues: CASSLDRKDEQYF. The CDR3 coding sequence is TGCGCCAGCAGCTTGGACCGAAAGGATGAGCAGTACTTC.

Notes on this clonotype: This could be a read error, since a much larger clone is one nucleotide away. This rearrangement joins TRBV2 to TRBJ2-7; D may be TRBD1 or TRBD2 (5 bases each). The length of the CDR3 is 11 residues. Germline CDR1 is SNHLY and CDR2 is FYNNEI. Trimming pared 7 bases from V and 5 bases from J, leaving 9 bases between. The CDR3: CASIRGHEQYF. CDR3 coding DNA: TGTGCCAGCATTCGGGGCCACGAGCAGTACTTC.

The V gene is TRBV27, the J gene TRBJ2-3; D may be TRBD2 (6 bases). CDR3 length equals 16 residues. With 4 bases removed from V and 3 bases from J, the gap between germline ends came to 17 bases. The germline gives CDR1 MNHEY, CDR2 SMNVEV (reference sequence). CDR3 residues: CASSSPGRKVTDTQYF. In nucleotides, the CDR3 is TGTGCCAGCAGTTCCCCCGGGAGAAAGGTAACAGATACGCAGTATTTT.

J is TRBJ1-2 and V is TRBV7-2; TRBD1 aligns across 8 bases. CDR1 SGHTA and CDR2 FQGNSA come from the germline V gene. The J segment lost 6 bases and the V segment lost 3 bases, leaving 9 bases of the junction unmatched. CDR3 length: 15 residues. The CDR3 spells CASSFTGQGLNGYTF. CDR3 coding DNA: TGTGCCAGCAGCTTTACCGGACAGGGATTAAATGGCTACACCTTC.